The 9 T cell receptor beta chains presented below share a single source sample, sequenced in a study of control samples from healthy donors and cancer patients (dated by TCRdb to about 2020). The library was built by means of the immunoSEQ multiplex PCR assay. Entries here come from immuneACCESS through TCRdb and include only in-frame sequences with V and J called. Some clones fail to appear in such tables; in the studies checked, an unresolved V gene covers under half of the shortfall, and the cause of the remainder is unknown. Recorded for this sample are over 150,000 clones; roughly 95% of them occurred a single time. Clones ranked in the top ten supply approximately 1% of the sample. The sample consisted of blood. Receptor source: a woman aged 25 to 45 in good health.

The table lists this clone with a count of one. The V call is TRBV19, the J call TRBJ2-7, with 9 bases identical to TRBD1. This CDR3 is built from 14 residues. V lost 7 bases to trimming and J lost 2 bases; unmatched junction nucleotides: 6. CDR1 is LNHDA, CDR2 SQIVND, per germline (reference sequence). In DNA, the CDR3 is TGTGCCAGTAAGGCCGGGACAGGGACCTACGAGCAGTACTTC. Translating gives CASKAGTGTYEQYF.

The chain combines TRBV19 with TRBJ2-7, with 9 positions matching TRBD2. The CDR3 spans 14 residues. Germline V gene data show CDR1 as LNHDA and CDR2 as SQIVND (reference sequence). The trim removed 5 bases at V and 3 bases at J, leaving 5 bases unmatched. CDR3 DNA: TGTGCCAGTAGTTCTGGGACTAGCTTCTACGAGCAGTACTTC. Translating it yields CASSSGTSFYEQYF.

The rearrangement links TRBV5-1 to TRBJ1-6; D is uncertain. Germline CDR1 SGHRS, CDR2 YFSETQ. The V and J ends lost 0 bases and 3 bases respectively, with 7 bases between them. CDR3 length: 15 residues. CDR3 amino acids: CASSLGNDYNSPLHF. DNA of the CDR3: TGCGCCAGCAGCTTGGGAAACGACTATAATTCACCCCTCCACTTT.

This sequence joins TRBV5-1 and TRBJ2-7, with 12 bases aligning to TRBD2. The CDR3 spans 15 residues. V was pared by 4 bases and J by 1 base, with 3 bases of the junction left unmatched. Germline CDR1 is SGHRS and CDR2 is YFSETQ. CDR3 DNA: TGCGCCAGCAGCCCAGGACTAGCGGGATCCTACGAGCAGTACTTC. This sequence encodes CASSPGLAGSYEQYF.

The chain combines TRBV12-3 or TRBV12-4 with TRBJ2-7; possible D gene TRBD2, 5 bases. CDR3 length: 13 residues. The germline V and J ends were trimmed by 6 bases and 1 base, with 10 bases remaining between them. CDR3 in DNA: TGTGCCAGCAGCCTACTAGGTTCCTACGAGCAGTACTTC. It encodes CASSLLGSYEQYF.

Only one count was recorded for this clone. This chain uses TRBV4-1 with TRBJ1-2; D gene ambiguous. Trimming removed 0 bases at V and 7 bases at J, with 15 bases between. Germline values: CDR1 MGHRA, CDR2 YSYEKL. The length of the CDR3 is 15 residues. The DNA of the CDR3 is TGCGCCAGCAGCCAAGAGGTCCAAACAGCCTCTGGCTACACCTTC. It encodes CASSQEVQTASGYTF.

The chain employs TRBV9 and TRBJ1-1; 8 bases match TRBD1. CDR1 and CDR2 from the germline V gene are SGDLS and YYNGEE. This CDR3 spans 12 amino acids. Trimming took 10 bases from V and 5 from J; bases not matched to a gene: 7. DNA for the CDR3: TGTGCCTCCCAGGGGGCGGGTACTGAAGCTTTCTTT. This encodes CASQGAGTEAFF. The full variable domain, in which reference TRBV9 and TRBJ1-1 provide the parts outside the CDR3, is DSGVTQTPKHLITATGQRVTLRCSPRSGDLSVYWYQQSLDQGLQFLIQYYNGEERAKGNILERFSAQQFPDLHSELNLSSLELGDSALYFCASQGAGTEAFFGQGTRLTVV.

The chain has TRBV6-4 and TRBJ1-6, with 8 bases identical to TRBD1. From germline, CDR1 is MRHNA and CDR2 SNTAGT. Trimming cost V 2 bases and J 7 bases; bases outside gene matches: 1. This CDR3 region has 14 residues. In DNA form, the CDR3 reads TGTGCCAGCAGTGACCACAGGGGGAATTCACCCCTCCACTTT. This codes for CASSDHRGNSPLHF.

The chain joins TRBV6-1 to TRBJ2-1; 10 bases align to TRBD2. Germline lookup yields CDR1 MNHNS and CDR2 SASEGT. This CDR3 comprises 14 residues. The V gene end was trimmed by 1 base and the J gene end by 10 bases; junction bases not matched to a gene: 4. The CDR3 loop is CASSEGTSGYEQFF. The CDR3 nucleotides are TGTGCCAGCAGTGAAGGGACTAGCGGCTACGAGCAGTTCTTC.